The 14 T cell receptor beta chains listed next were all sequenced from one sample in a study of blood T cell repertoires in COVID-19. Generated by immunoSEQ multiplex PCR, the TCRdb table keeps only in-frame clones and is missing some. The sample carries more than 90,000 clones, 75% to 85% recorded once. The sequenced material came from peripheral blood. These receptors were obtained from a man between 70 and 80 years old with acute or convalescent COVID-19.

This chain connects TRBV24-1 to TRBJ2-1, with 11 bases fitting TRBD2. Looked up from germline, CDR1 is KGHDR and CDR2 is SFDVKD. V was clipped by 4 bases and J by 7 bases; unmatched bases: 5. The length of the CDR3 is 15 residues. DNA for the CDR3: TGTGCCACCAGTGACCTCCGGACTAGCGGGAATGAGCAGTTCTTC. This translates into CATSDLRTSGNEQFF.

The chain joins TRBV10-3 to TRBJ2-5, with TRBD1 identical over 8 bases. The germline gives CDR1 ENHRY, CDR2 SYGVKD. The CDR3 totals 15 residues. V lost 0 bases and J lost 4; bases outside the gene matches: 4. As DNA, the CDR3 is TGTGCCATCAGTGAGTCTACCGGACAGGGAGAGACCCAGTACTTC. Its translation: CAISESTGQGETQYF.

This chain uses TRBV5-5 with TRBJ1-1; unclear D gene. The CDR3 loop spans 14 amino acids. The V and J ends lost 4 bases and 9 bases respectively, with 19 bases between them. The germline V gene encodes CDR1 SGHKS and CDR2 YYEKEE (reference sequence). As DNA, the CDR3 is TGTGCCAGCAGCGCACCCGGAGGTGGAGACCAAGCTTTCTTT. Protein product: CASSAPGGGDQAFF.

This clone appeared a single time. V is TRBV2 and J is TRBJ1-2, with TRBD1 as a possible D gene (6 bases). CDR1 and CDR2 (germline): SNHLY, FYNNEI. The V gene lost 1 base and the J gene lost 6 bases, with 15 bases spanning the gap. This CDR3 comprises 15 residues. CDR3 sequence reads: CASSEGQGRFHGYTF. In DNA, the CDR3 is TGTGCCAGCAGTGAAGGCCAGGGGCGTTTTCATGGCTACACCTTC.

The CDR3 is CASSATRSYNEQFF. The CDR3 DNA reads as TGTGCCAGCTCAGCTACTAGATCCTACAATGAGCAGTTCTTC. The J gene is TRBJ2-1, the V gene TRBV18; D is possibly TRBD2 (5 bases). V was trimmed by 5 bases and J by 1 base, leaving 9 bases between them. The CDR3 covers 14 residues. Germline V gene lookup returns CDR1 KGHSH and CDR2 LQKENI.

The chain joins TRBV15 to TRBJ1-5; 9 positions agree with TRBD1. This CDR3 contains 17 residues. The trim removed 0 bases at V and 2 bases at J, leaving 5 bases unmatched. Per germline, CDR1 LNHNV and CDR2 YYDKDF (reference sequence). The CDR3 protein is CATSRDWGQGRNQPQHF. As DNA, the CDR3 is TGTGCCACCAGCAGAGATTGGGGACAGGGTCGCAATCAGCCCCAGCATTTT.

The V call is TRBV5-4, the J call TRBJ1-1; D is possibly TRBD1 (6 bases). The CDR3 length is 14 residues. Trimming shortened V by 5 bases and J by 5 bases, and 16 bases separated the two germline ends. The germline V gene has CDR1 SGHNT and CDR2 YYREEE (reference sequence). CDR3 coding DNA: TGTGCCAGCAGAAATGGCGGGGGGCGGACTGAAGCTTTCTTT. Translation: CASRNGGGRTEAFF.

This clone was counted only a few times. The chain is built from TRBV27 and TRBJ1-2, with D possibly matching TRBD1 (6 bases). This CDR3 spans 12 amino acids. V lost 3 bases, J lost 8 bases, and 10 bases lay in between. Germline V gene data show CDR1 as MNHEY and CDR2 as SMNVEV (reference sequence). CDR3 residues: CASSLAGEGYTF. CDR3 in DNA: TGTGCCAGCAGTTTGGCAGGGGAGGGCTACACCTTC.

The chain uses TRBV28 and TRBJ2-2; D call uncertain. The CDR3 covers 14 residues. The germline V and J ends were trimmed by 1 base and 4 bases, with 7 bases remaining between them. CDR1 is MDHEN, CDR2 SYDVKM, per germline. This CDR3 is CASSLFTVTGELFF. CDR3 bases: TGTGCCAGCAGTTTATTCACGGTCACCGGGGAGCTGTTTTTT.

This chain connects TRBV12-5 to TRBJ2-2; D gene ambiguous. CDR3 length: 14 amino acids. Trimming stripped 1 base from V and 4 bases from J, with 7 bases between. CDR1 and CDR2 from the germline V gene are LGHNT and FRNRAP. The CDR3 DNA is TGTGCTAGTGGTTTGGGACTGCCCACCGGGGAGCTGTTTTTT. Protein product: CASGLGLPTGELFF.

The chain uses TRBV6-1 and TRBJ1-5, with unresolved D. The CDR3 runs 14 residues. The germline V gene has CDR1 MNHNS and CDR2 SASEGT. V shed 0 bases and J shed 5 bases, with 8 bases lying between them. The CDR3 protein is CASSEAASYQPQHF. The DNA of the CDR3 is TGTGCCAGCAGTGAAGCGGCAAGTTATCAGCCCCAGCATTTT.

V and J are TRBV30 and TRBJ1-6, with 7 bases lining up with TRBD1. Germline loops: CDR1 GTSNPN, CDR2 SVGIG (reference sequence). V was clipped by 3 bases and J by 14 bases; unmatched bases: 10. CDR3 length: 13 amino acids. CDR3 nucleotides: TGTGCCTGGAGAACAGGGGCCCAGGGGGCCCTCCACTTT. It yields the protein CAWRTGAQGALHF.

The chain carries TRBV12-1 and TRBJ1-5; the D call TRBD1 from the table was never checked on the DNA. TRBV12-1 is deemed a pseudogene. The CDR3 loop spans 13 amino acids. Written as DNA, the CDR3 is TGTGCCAGCAGCTTAAGGGGGCACCAGCCCCAGCATTTT. It translates to CASSLRGHQPQHF.

The V gene is TRBV9, the J gene TRBJ2-3, with TRBD2 as a possible D gene (5 bases). V was shortened by 6 bases and J by 0 bases, with 20 bases between the two germline ends. The CDR3 totals 17 residues. CDR1 SGDLS and CDR2 YYNGEE come from the germline V gene. The CDR3 bases are TGTGCCAGCACCCCCCAGGCCAGGACTGGAAGCACAGATACGCAGTATTTT. It encodes CASTPQARTGSTDTQYF.